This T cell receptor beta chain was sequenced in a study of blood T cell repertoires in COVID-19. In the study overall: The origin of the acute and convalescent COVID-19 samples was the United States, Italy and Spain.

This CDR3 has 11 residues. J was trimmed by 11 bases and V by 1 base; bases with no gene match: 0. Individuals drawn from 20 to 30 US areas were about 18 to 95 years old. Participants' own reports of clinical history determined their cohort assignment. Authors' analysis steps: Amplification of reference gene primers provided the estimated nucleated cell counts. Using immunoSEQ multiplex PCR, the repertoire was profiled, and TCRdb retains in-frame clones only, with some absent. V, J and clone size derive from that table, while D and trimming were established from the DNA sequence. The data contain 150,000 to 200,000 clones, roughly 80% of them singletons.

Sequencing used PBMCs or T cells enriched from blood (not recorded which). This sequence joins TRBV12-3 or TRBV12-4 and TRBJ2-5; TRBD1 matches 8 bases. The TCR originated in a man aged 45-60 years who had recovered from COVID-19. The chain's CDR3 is CASSLGDRQYF. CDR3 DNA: TGTGCCAGCAGTTTAGGGGACAGGCAGTACTTC.